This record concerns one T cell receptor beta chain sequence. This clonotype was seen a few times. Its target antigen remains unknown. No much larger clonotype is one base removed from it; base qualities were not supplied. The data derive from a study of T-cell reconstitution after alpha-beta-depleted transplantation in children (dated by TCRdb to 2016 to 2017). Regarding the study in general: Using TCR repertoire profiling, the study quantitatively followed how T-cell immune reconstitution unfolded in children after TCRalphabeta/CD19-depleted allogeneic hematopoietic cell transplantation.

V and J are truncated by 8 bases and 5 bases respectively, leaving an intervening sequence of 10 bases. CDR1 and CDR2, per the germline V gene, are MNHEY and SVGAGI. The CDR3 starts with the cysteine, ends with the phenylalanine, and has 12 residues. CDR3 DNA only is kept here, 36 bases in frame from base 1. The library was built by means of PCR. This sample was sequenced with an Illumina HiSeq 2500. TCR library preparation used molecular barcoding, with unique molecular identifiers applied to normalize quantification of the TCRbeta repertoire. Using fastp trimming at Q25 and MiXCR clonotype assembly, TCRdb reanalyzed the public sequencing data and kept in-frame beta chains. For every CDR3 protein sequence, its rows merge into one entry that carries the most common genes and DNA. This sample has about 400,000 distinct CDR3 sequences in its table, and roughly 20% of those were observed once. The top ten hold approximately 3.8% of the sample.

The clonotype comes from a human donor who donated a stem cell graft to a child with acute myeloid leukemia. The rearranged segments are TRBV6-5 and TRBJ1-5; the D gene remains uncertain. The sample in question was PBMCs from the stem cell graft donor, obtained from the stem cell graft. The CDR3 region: CASGAVDQPQHF. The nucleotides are TGTGCCAGCGGCGCGGTAGATCAGCCCCAGCATTTT.